Presented here are 19 T cell receptor beta chains from one specimen sequenced in a study of blood T cell repertoires in COVID-19. Generated by immunoSEQ multiplex PCR, the TCRdb table keeps only in-frame clones and is missing some. Seen here are roughly 130,000 clones, 80% to 90% observed once, and the top ten hold around 3.6%. Sequencing input: peripheral blood. Source of these receptors: a woman in her fifties or sixties with acute or convalescent COVID-19.

This chain uses TRBV19 with TRBJ2-4, with D possibly TRBD1 on 6 matching bases. CDR1 is LNHDA and CDR2 is SQIVND in the germline V gene (reference sequence). Trimming took 7 bases from V and 2 from J, leaving 9 bases between them. This CDR3 has 13 amino acids. This CDR3 is CASTQGTKNIQYF. CDR3 nucleotide sequence: TGTGCCAGTACCCAGGGGACCAAAAACATTCAGTACTTC. The full variable domain, with the rest looked up from reference TRBV19 and TRBJ2-4, is DGGITQSPKYLFRKEGQNVTLSCEQNLNHDAMYWYRQDPGQGLRLIYYSQIVNDFQKGDIAEGYSVSREKKESFPLTVTSAQKNPTAFYLCASTQGTKNIQYFGAGTRLSVL.

V usage is TRBV6-6 and J usage is TRBJ2-3, with 11 nucleotides matching TRBD2. The CDR3 covers 16 residues. V shed 2 bases, J shed 0 bases, and the junction held 1 base outside the gene matches. Germline V gene sequence: CDR1 MNHNY, CDR2 SVGAGI (reference sequence). This CDR3 reads CASSYPSGRSTDTQYF. The DNA for the CDR3 is TGTGCCAGCAGTTACCCTAGCGGGAGGAGCACAGATACGCAGTATTTT.

The chain joins TRBV19 to TRBJ1-1, with no clear D. The germline V gene encodes CDR1 LNHDA and CDR2 SQIVND (reference sequence). The CDR3 is 15 residues long. With 4 bases removed from V and 6 bases from J, the gap between germline ends came to 18 bases. CDR3 sequence reads: CASSRGVLPFSEAFF. CDR3 nucleotide sequence: TGTGCCAGTAGTAGGGGAGTCCTTCCTTTCTCTGAAGCTTTCTTT.

The chain has TRBV9 and TRBJ2-2, with a weak D call TRBD2 (5 bases). Trimming removed 3 bases from V and 5 bases from J, with 20 bases in between. This CDR3 spans 17 amino acids. Germline V gene sequence: CDR1 SGDLS, CDR2 YYNGEE. Here the CDR3 reads CASSDPGREIETGELFF. The CDR3 DNA sequence: TGTGCCAGCAGCGATCCGGGTCGGGAAATTGAAACCGGGGAGCTGTTTTTT.

The V call is TRBV30, the J call TRBJ1-4; TRBD1 might be the D (5 bases). With 1 base removed from V and 4 bases from J, the gap between germline ends came to 13 bases. Germline V lookup: CDR1 GTSNPN, CDR2 SVGIG (reference sequence). There are 15 residues in the CDR3. For the CDR3, the DNA is TGTGCCTGGAGTGGGAACAGGCAAATTAATGAAAAACTGTTTTTT. Encoded protein: CAWSGNRQINEKLFF.

The rearrangement links TRBV19 to TRBJ1-2; weak D call: TRBD1 (5 bases). Germline V CDR1 and CDR2: LNHDA, SQIVND (reference sequence). The length of the CDR3 is 14 residues. V was trimmed by 3 bases and J by 3 bases, leaving 11 bases between them. The CDR3, as DNA: TGTGCCAGTAGTATTAGAGACAGATACTATGGCTACACCTTC. Translation gives CASSIRDRYYGYTF.

The CDR3 reads CASSQSTGNTEAFF. The CDR3 nucleotides read TGCGCCAGCAGCCAAAGTACAGGGAACACTGAAGCTTTCTTT. This rearrangement joins TRBV4-1 to TRBJ1-1; maybe TRBD1 (5 bases). The CDR3 has 14 amino acids. Germline CDR1 and CDR2: MGHRA and YSYEKL. Trimming removed 2 bases at V and 1 base at J, with 8 bases between.

The CDR3 loop reads CASSATGTGNTIYF. For the CDR3, the DNA is TGTGCCAGTAGTGCGACAGGGACTGGAAACACCATATATTTT. The genes are TRBV19 and TRBJ1-3; 7 bases are a match to TRBD1. Trimming took 5 bases from V and 2 from J; bases not matched to a gene: 3. This CDR3 region has 14 residues. The germline gives CDR1 LNHDA, CDR2 SQIVND (reference sequence). Full variable domain (outside the CDR3, taken from reference TRBV19 and TRBJ1-3): DGGITQSPKYLFRKEGQNVTLSCEQNLNHDAMYWYRQDPGQGLRLIYYSQIVNDFQKGDIAEGYSVSREKKESFPLTVTSAQKNPTAFYLCASSATGTGNTIYFGEGSWLTVV.

The rearrangement uses TRBV9 and TRBJ2-1, with 7 bases fitting TRBD2. CDR1 and CDR2 (germline): SGDLS, YYNGEE. The CDR3 sequence is 17 residues long. Losses at the gene ends were 0 bases for V and 5 bases for J; bases not matched to a gene: 11. The chain's CDR3 is CASSVGLKREGNNEQFF. CDR3 bases: TGTGCCAGCAGCGTAGGGTTAAAGCGGGAAGGGAACAATGAGCAGTTCTTC.

This chain uses TRBV28 with TRBJ2-5; the match to TRBD1 covers 7 bases. This CDR3 is built from 15 residues. Germline CDR1 is MDHEN and CDR2 is SYDVKM. V dropped 6 bases and J dropped 3; count of bases not matched to a gene: 10. CDR3 in DNA: TGTGCCAGCAGCATAGGGGCGCAGGGGGAAGAGACCCAGTACTTC. It specifies CASSIGAQGEETQYF.

The J gene is TRBJ2-1, the V gene TRBV5-8; 8 bases fit TRBD2. Germline CDR1 SGHTS, CDR2 YDEGEE. The junction had 21 bases not matched to a gene; V was cut back by 4 bases and J by 6 bases. CDR3 size: 19 residues. Here the CDR3 DNA reads TGTGCCAGCAGCCTGGGGGAAGCGGGAGTGCGCCCTTTTCCCAATGAGCAGTTCTTC. As protein: CASSLGEAGVRPFPNEQFF.

The chain links TRBV19 to TRBJ1-5; 9 bases align to TRBD1. The CDR3 is 15 amino acids. The ends lost 6 bases at V and 6 bases at J; junction bases unmatched: 9. Germline lookup yields CDR1 LNHDA and CDR2 SQIVND (reference sequence). The CDR3 sequence: CASRTGDRVPQPQHF. The CDR3, as DNA: TGTGCCAGTAGAACAGGGGACAGGGTACCTCAGCCCCAGCATTTT.

The chain carries TRBV15 and TRBJ2-1, with 9 bases aligning to TRBD2. Germline V gives CDR1 LNHNV, CDR2 YYDKDF (reference sequence). Unmatched junction bases numbered 6, after V lost 3 bases and J lost 15 bases. This CDR3 has 12 residues. This CDR3 is CATSSGTSRGFF. As DNA, the CDR3 is TGTGCCACCAGCAGCGGGACTAGCCGGGGGTTCTTC.

The genes are TRBV7-8 and TRBJ2-1; 9 bases are a match to TRBD2. The CDR3 runs 13 residues. The trim removed 10 bases at V and 7 bases at J, leaving 8 bases unmatched. Germline CDR1 and CDR2: SGHVS and FQNEAQ. The CDR3 nucleotides read TGTGCCACCTGGGGGACTAGCATGAATGAGCAGTTCTTC. Protein: CATWGTSMNEQFF.

The chain couples TRBV27 to TRBJ1-1; 9 bases fit TRBD1. The CDR3 has 15 residues. V trimming: 0 bases; J trimming: 5 bases; junction bases outside the gene matches: 4. Germline V gives CDR1 MNHEY, CDR2 SMNVEV (reference sequence). For the CDR3, the DNA is TGTGCCAGCAGTTTATCCAACAGGGGGCGTACTGAAGCTTTCTTT. It specifies CASSLSNRGRTEAFF.

The chain couples TRBV5-1 to TRBJ1-1, with 8 nucleotides matching TRBD1. Germline V gene sequence: CDR1 SGHRS, CDR2 YFSETQ. Trimming at V came to 4 bases and at J to 5 bases, leaving 10 bases not matched to a gene. The CDR3 is made up of 15 amino acids. CDR3 DNA sequence: TGCGCCAGCAGCCCGCAGGGGGCGAAAGGAACTGAAGCTTTCTTT. Encoded protein: CASSPQGAKGTEAFF. Full variable domain (outside the CDR3, taken from reference TRBV5-1 and TRBJ1-1): KAGVTQTPRYLIKTRGQQVTLSCSPISGHRSVSWYQQTPGQGLQFLFEYFSETQRNKGNFPGRFSGRQFSNSRSEMNVSTLELGDSALYLCASSPQGAKGTEAFFGQGTRLTVV.

This clone was recorded a few times. The rearrangement uses TRBV9 and TRBJ1-1; weak D call: TRBD1 (6 bases). The CDR3 has 19 amino acids. Per the germline V gene, CDR1 is SGDLS and CDR2 is YYNGEE. The V end was cut by 3 bases, the J end by 1 base, with 25 bases between. The CDR3 coding sequence is TGTGCCAGCAGCGACCCGACAGGATATTCCACTGACCCGAACACTGAAGCTTTCTTT. It translates to CASSDPTGYSTDPNTEAFF.

This clone has more than one count but fewer than ten. The chain carries TRBV15 and TRBJ2-1, with D possibly being TRBD1 (6 bases). Per germline, CDR1 LNHNV and CDR2 YYDKDF (reference sequence). Trimming took off 6 bases at V and 0 bases at J, with 12 bases between the two ends. CDR3 length: 15 residues. CDR3 sequence reads: CATSYGTSSYNEQFF. The CDR3 coding sequence is TGTGCCACCAGTTATGGGACAAGCTCCTACAATGAGCAGTTCTTC.

The chain recombines TRBV5-4 with TRBJ2-7; D may be TRBD1 (6 bases). The V end lost 0 bases, the J end lost 1 base, and 11 bases lay between the germline ends. The length of the CDR3 is 15 residues. Germline V CDR1 and CDR2: SGHNT, YYREEE (reference sequence). CDR3 sequence: CASSLEGTLSYEQYF. In DNA, the CDR3 is TGTGCCAGCAGCTTGGAAGGGACACTTTCCTACGAGCAGTACTTC. Based on the CDR3 plus reference TRBV5-4 and TRBJ2-7, the full variable domain is ETGVTQSPTHLIKTRGQQVTLRCSSQSGHNTVSWYQQALGQGPQFIFQYYREEENGRGNFPPRFSGLQFPNYSSELNVNALELDDSALYLCASSLEGTLSYEQYFGPGTRLTVT.